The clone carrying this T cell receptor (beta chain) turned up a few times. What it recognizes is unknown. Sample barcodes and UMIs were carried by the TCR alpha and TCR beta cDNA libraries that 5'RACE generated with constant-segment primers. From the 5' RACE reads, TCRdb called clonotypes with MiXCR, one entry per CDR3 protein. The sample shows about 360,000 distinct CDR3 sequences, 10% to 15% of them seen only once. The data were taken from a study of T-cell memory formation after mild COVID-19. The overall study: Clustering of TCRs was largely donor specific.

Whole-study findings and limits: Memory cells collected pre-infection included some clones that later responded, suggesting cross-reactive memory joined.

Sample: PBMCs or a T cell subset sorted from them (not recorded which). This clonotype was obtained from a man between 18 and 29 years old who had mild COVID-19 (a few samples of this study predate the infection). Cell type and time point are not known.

DNA for the CDR3: TGTGCCAGCAGCTTGGGACAGGGGGCGCACACTGAAGCTTTCTTT. Translated, it gives CASSLGQGAHTEAFF. The chain employs TRBV7-9 and TRBJ1-1; 12 bases fit TRBD1. There are 15 residues in the CDR3. Germline CDR1 is SEHNR and CDR2 is FQNEAQ (reference sequence). Trimming cost V 3 bases and J 3 bases; bases outside gene matches: 2.